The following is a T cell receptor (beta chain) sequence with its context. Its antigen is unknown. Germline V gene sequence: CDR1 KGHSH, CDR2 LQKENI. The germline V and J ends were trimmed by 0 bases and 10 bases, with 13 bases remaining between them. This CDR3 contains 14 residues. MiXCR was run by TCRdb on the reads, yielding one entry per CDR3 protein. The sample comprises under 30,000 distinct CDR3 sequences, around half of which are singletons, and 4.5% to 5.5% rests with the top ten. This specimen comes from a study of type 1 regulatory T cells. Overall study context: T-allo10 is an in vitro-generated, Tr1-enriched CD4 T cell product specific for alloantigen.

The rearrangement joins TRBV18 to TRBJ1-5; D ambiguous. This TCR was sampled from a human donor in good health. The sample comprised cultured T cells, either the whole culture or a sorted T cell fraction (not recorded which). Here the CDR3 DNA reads TGTGCCAGCTCACCACCGCCAGGTTTAGGTCCCCAGCATTTT. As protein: CASSPPPGLGPQHF.